The following is a T cell receptor (beta chain) sequence with its context. Its target is not known. The sample is drawn from a study of beta chain features in type 1 diabetes. Overall study findings and caveats: All four CD4+ subsets from Type 1 diabetes patients carried moderately but significantly shorter TCRB CDR3s.

CD4+ naive, central memory, regulatory and stem cell-like memory cells were sorted via CD45RO/CCR7/CD25/CD127/CD95/CD27. Sort purity for all populations was recorded as exceeding 98%. There are 12 residues in the CDR3. With 0 bases removed from V and 6 bases from J, the gap between germline ends came to 5 bases. Germline CDR1 and CDR2: SGHDN and FVKESK. Reverse transcription of all isolated RNA meant that expressed TCRB transcripts were sequenced. The repertoire was sequenced with immunoSEQ multiplex PCR; TCRdb's copy has only in-frame clones and lacks some. The repertoire consists of roughly 150,000 clones, with roughly 60% occurring once and the leading ten covering 0.08% to 0.1%.

Material for sequencing was naive CD4+ T cells from blood. The chain links TRBV14 to TRBJ2-5, with D uncertain. This TCR derives from a man aged 25-45 years with type 1 diabetes. The DNA for the CDR3 is TGTGCCAGCAGCCAAGATGGGCAGACCCAGTACTTC. Encoded protein: CASSQDGQTQYF.